Included here is one T cell receptor beta chain sequence, with context. These data are taken from a study of blood T cell repertoires in COVID-19. Background on the study: The United States, Italy and Spain provided the acute and convalescent COVID-19 samples. T cells, B-cell-depleted T cells, or PBMCs supplied cDNA or gDNA.

Germline V CDR1 and CDR2: SGHTA, FQGNSA. Trimming took off 5 bases at V and 6 bases at J, with 13 bases between the two ends. The CDR3 totals 13 residues. Assay used: immunoSEQ multiplex PCR; TCRdb lists only in-frame clones, some missing. In the table there are 250,000 to 400,000 clones, approximately 90% of which are singletons. V gene TRBV7-2 combines with J gene TRBJ1-1; D remains unclear. The material sequenced was peripheral blood. This clonotype was sampled from a woman in her twenties or thirties with COVID-19, enrolled during active disease. The CDR3 DNA reads as TGTGCCAGCAGCCTCCTGGCCCGGGCTGAAGCTTTCTTT. Protein product: CASSLLARAEAFF.